The following is a T cell receptor (beta chain) sequence with its context. This specimen belongs to a study of spatial heterogeneity in lung cancer. Each CDR3 protein gets one entry after TCRdb re-called the 5' RACE reads with MiXCR. There are nearly 80,000 distinct CDR3 sequences in the sample; 8% occur only once, and about 6.8% lies in the top ten. Time point denoted: sample taken at primary tumor resection. The sequences come from PBMCs, collected at surgery. The source of this sequence is a male donor with early-stage non-small cell lung cancer.

Here the CDR3 reads CASSFRDPGANVLTF. CDR3 DNA: TGTGCCAGCAGTTTCAGGGACCCTGGGGCCAACGTCCTGACTTTC. V gene TRBV12-3 or TRBV12-4 combines with J gene TRBJ2-6; D tentatively reads TRBD1 or TRBD2 (5 bases each). The ends were cut back, 3 bases at V and 2 bases at J, with 8 bases in the middle. The CDR3 spans 15 residues.